Shown below are 27 T cell receptor beta chains from a single sample sequenced in a study of blood T cells in healthy people across ages. A sample-barcoded 5' primer and a J-beta primer mix were used in a second PCR of roughly 7 to 11 cycles. TCRdb reprocessed the 5' RACE reads with MiXCR, giving one entry per CDR3 protein. The sample has some 1,800,000 distinct CDR3 sequences; 30% to 40% are singletons. The material sequenced was blood. The receptors were sampled from a human donor in good health.

This chain links TRBV28 with TRBJ1-4, with D possibly being TRBD1 (5 bases). Germline lookup yields CDR1 MDHEN and CDR2 SYDVKM. The CDR3 consists of 15 residues. Trimming took 5 bases from V and 8 from J, leaving 18 bases between them. The CDR3, as DNA: TGTGCCAGCAGTCCCCGGGACTTTGTGAGAGAAAAACTGTTTTTT. This encodes CASSPRDFVREKLFF.

This CDR3 reads CSAGPGQATNEQFF. CDR3 in DNA: TGCAGCGCCGGACCGGGACAGGCGACCAATGAGCAGTTCTTC. This chain joins TRBV29-1 and TRBJ2-1, with 8 bases that match TRBD1. With 7 bases clipped from V and 6 bases from J, the junction kept 11 bases outside the gene matches. The germline V gene has CDR1 SQVTM and CDR2 ANQGSEA. The CDR3 covers 14 residues.

This chain joins TRBV7-3 and TRBJ1-5; weak D call: TRBD1 (5 bases). This CDR3 region has 18 residues. Germline CDR1 SGHTA, CDR2 FQGTGA. The V gene lost 4 bases and the J gene lost 0 bases, with 19 bases spanning the gap. This CDR3 is CASSSNSGGEPSNQPQHF. As DNA, the CDR3 is TGTGCCAGCAGCTCCAACAGCGGGGGAGAGCCTAGCAATCAGCCCCAGCATTTT. Variable domain in full (rest from reference TRBV7-3 and TRBJ1-5): GAGVSQTPSNKVTEKGKYVELRCDPISGHTALYWYRQSLGQGPEFLIYFQGTGAADDSGLPNDRFFAVRPEGSVSTLKIQRTERGDSAVYLCASSSNSGGEPSNQPQHFGDGTRLSIL.

The V gene is TRBV5-1, the J gene TRBJ2-3; a possible D gene is TRBD1 (7 bases). This CDR3 is 16 amino acids long. Germline-derived CDR1 and CDR2 are SGHRS and YFSETQ. The germline V and J ends were trimmed by 2 bases and 1 base, with 14 bases remaining between them. The CDR3 sequence is CASSFYAGQRTDTQYF. CDR3 in DNA: TGCGCCAGCAGCTTTTATGCGGGACAGCGCACAGATACGCAGTATTTT.

A few counts support this clonotype. The chain has TRBV29-1 and TRBJ2-1; 8 nucleotides line up with TRBD2. Germline assignment: CDR1 SQVTM and CDR2 ANQGSEA. Unmatched junction bases numbered 14, after V lost 5 bases and J lost 5 bases. This CDR3 is built from 16 residues. The DNA for the CDR3 is TGCAGCGTTCCCGGGGGGGGCTCAATCCTTAACAATGAGCAGTTCTTC. Amino acid sequence: CSVPGGGSILNNEQFF.

The rearrangement uses TRBV27 and TRBJ1-1, with TRBD1 matching over 8 bases. V dropped 0 bases and J dropped 5; count of bases not matched to a gene: 8. In germline, CDR1 is MNHEY, CDR2 SMNVEV (reference sequence). This CDR3 has 16 residues. The CDR3 region is CASSLSAGTGRTEAFF. CDR3 nucleotide sequence: TGTGCCAGCAGTTTATCCGCCGGGACAGGTAGGACTGAAGCTTTCTTT.

The chain is built from TRBV7-9 and TRBJ2-1, with no clear D. The CDR3 has 16 residues. Per the germline V gene, CDR1 is SEHNR and CDR2 is FQNEAQ (reference sequence). Between the trimmed V and J ends, which lost 9 bases and 0 bases, there was a span of 18 bases. This CDR3 reads CASQGLRLSSYNEQFF. The CDR3 DNA reads TGTGCCAGTCAAGGGTTGAGGCTTAGCTCCTACAATGAGCAGTTCTTC. The variable domain in full, with the rest retrieved from reference TRBV7-9 and TRBJ2-1, is DTGVSQNPRHKITKRGQNVTFRCDPISEHNRLYWYRQTLGQGPEFLTYFQNEAQLEKSRLLSDRFSAERPKGSFSTLEIQRTEQGDSAMYLCASQGLRLSSYNEQFFGPGTRLTVL.

This clonotype came up a few times. The CDR3 sequence: CASSFQVANTGELFF. The CDR3 bases are TGTGCCAGCAGTTTTCAGGTCGCGAACACCGGGGAGCTGTTTTTT. The chain has TRBV12-3 or TRBV12-4 and TRBJ2-2; D unclear. V lost 3 bases and J 0 bases, leaving 8 bases between the germline ends. This CDR3 has 15 amino acids.

This clonotype was detected only a few times. The V gene is TRBV5-1, the J gene TRBJ2-7, with D possibly being TRBD1 (5 bases). Germline V gene data show CDR1 as SGHRS and CDR2 as YFSETQ. Trimming took off 1 base at V and 2 bases at J, with 16 bases between the two ends. The CDR3 has 16 amino acids. CDR3 nucleotide sequence: TGCGCCAGCAGCTTGCGCCCTCGAACAGGTACCTACGAGCAGTACTTC. Translated, it gives CASSLRPRTGTYEQYF.

As concerns this clonotype: The junction differs from germline at one of its ends, possibly a read error. The gene calls are TRBV12-3 or TRBV12-4 and TRBJ1-1, with D perhaps TRBD1 (6 bases). This CDR3 is 16 amino acids long. The chain's CDR3 is CASSQQPGGANTEAFF. The CDR3 bases are TGTGCCAGCAGCCAACAACCGGGGGGCGCGAACACTGAAGCTTTTTTT.

The V call is TRBV4-2, the J call TRBJ1-6; no definite D call. CDR1 LGHNA and CDR2 YNFKEQ come from the germline V gene. V lost 0 bases, J lost 9 bases, and 6 bases lay in between. There are 13 residues in the CDR3. The CDR3 loop reads CASSQDEVSPLHF. In DNA form, the CDR3 reads TGTGCCAGCAGCCAAGACGAGGTTTCACCCCTCCACTTT.

The V and J genes are TRBV27 and TRBJ1-2; TRBD1 matches at 9 bases. Germline assignment: CDR1 MNHEY and CDR2 SMNVEV (reference sequence). CDR3 length equals 16 residues. Trimming removed 1 base from V and 6 bases from J; junction bases left unmatched: 9. CDR3 sequence reads: CASSLWGQGTMNGYTF. CDR3 nucleotides: TGTGCCAGCAGTTTATGGGGACAGGGAACGATGAATGGCTACACCTTC.

This clonotype was counted between two and nine times. CDR3 in DNA: TGCAGTGCTAGGATGTTGGAGGAGACCTACGAGCAGTACTTC. It is translated as CSARMLEETYEQYF. This sequence joins TRBV20-1 and TRBJ2-7; a possible D gene is TRBD2 (5 bases). Germline values: CDR1 DFQATT, CDR2 SNEGSKA (reference sequence). V lost 3 bases and J 2 bases, leaving 14 bases between the germline ends. CDR3 length equals 14 residues.

The chain joins TRBV18 to TRBJ1-2; D remains unclear. CDR1 KGHSH and CDR2 LQKENI come from the germline V gene. The CDR3 runs to 17 residues. V lost 6 bases, J lost 0 bases, and 20 bases lay in between. Written as DNA, the CDR3 is TGTGCCAGCTCCCCGGTCATGGACGGCGCCACTAACTATGGCTACACCTTC. This encodes CASSPVMDGATNYGYTF.

Comment on this clonotype: The junction does not match germline at one end; this may be a read error. The chain joins TRBV5-1 to TRBJ2-2; D perhaps matches TRBD2 (5 bases). Germline V gene lookup returns CDR1 SGHRS and CDR2 YFSETQ. The CDR3 totals 13 residues. The CDR3 sequence: CASSYSGPGEPFF. CDR3 bases: TGCGCCAGCAGCTACTCAGGTCCCGGGGAGCCGTTTTTT.

Only one count was recorded for this clonotype. The CDR3 DNA follows: TGTGCCAGCAGTTTCGTCAGAATACTGCAGTACTTC. It yields the protein CASSFVRILQYF. This chain uses TRBV28 with TRBJ2-4, with D hard to call. Between the trimmed V and J ends, which lost 3 bases and 13 bases, there was a span of 13 bases. This CDR3 has 12 residues. Germline V gives CDR1 MDHEN, CDR2 SYDVKM.

This clonotype has just a few counts. The CDR3 spells CASSLNGDSYEQYF. The CDR3 nucleotides are TGTGCCAGCAGTTTGAACGGGGACTCCTACGAGCAGTACTTC. This sequence joins TRBV27 and TRBJ2-7, with D possibly being TRBD2 (5 bases). Germline V gene lookup returns CDR1 MNHEY and CDR2 SMNVEV (reference sequence). This CDR3 is 14 amino acids long. V was cut by 3 bases and J by 0 bases, with 9 bases left in between.

This clonotype has a handful of counts. The chain couples TRBV25-1 to TRBJ1-1, with D perhaps matching TRBD1 (5 bases). The germline V gene encodes CDR1 MGHDK and CDR2 SYGVNS. Trimming took off 8 bases at V and 8 bases at J, with 12 bases between the two ends. The CDR3 loop spans 11 amino acids. The CDR3 sequence is CASGRGPEAFF. DNA for the CDR3: TGTGCCAGCGGTAGGGGACCAGAAGCTTTCTTT. Supplemented by reference TRBV25-1 and TRBJ1-1, the full variable domain reads EADIYQTPRYLVIGTGKKITLECSQTMGHDKMYWYQQDPGMELHLIHYSYGVNSTEKGDLSSESTVSRIRTEHFPLTLESARPSHTSQYLCASGRGPEAFFGQGTRLTVV.

The chain has TRBV15 and TRBJ2-7, with a possible D match to TRBD1 (5 bases). CDR3 length: 14 residues. From germline, CDR1 is LNHNV and CDR2 YYDKDF (reference sequence). V was trimmed by 8 bases and J by 1 base, leaving 15 bases between them. The CDR3 loop reads CATSTGPRSYEQYF. The DNA for the CDR3 is TGTGCCACCTCCACAGGACCCCGTTCCTACGAGCAGTACTTC.

This rearrangement joins TRBV3-1 to TRBJ2-5; TRBD2 matches 7 bases. The closer fit of TRBJ2-7 to the DNA end suggests the J call may be wrong. Germline CDR1 LGHDT, CDR2 YNNKEL (reference sequence). This CDR3 region has 15 residues. The CDR3 reads CASSPSSGPAPEQYF. The CDR3 bases are TGTGCCAGCAGCCCTTCTAGCGGACCAGCCCCCGAGCAGTACTTC.

This clonotype came up many times. The chain uses TRBV29-1 and TRBJ2-7, with TRBD2 matching 8 bases. V lost 4 bases and J lost 0; bases outside the gene matches: 8. Germline loops: CDR1 SQVTM, CDR2 ANQGSEA. CDR3 length: 15 residues. The CDR3 DNA follows: TGCAGCGTTGCTAGAGGCGGGGGGACCTCCTACGAGCAGTACTTC. Translating gives CSVARGGGTSYEQYF.

This chain links TRBV28 with TRBJ1-2; TRBD1 matches 9 bases. V trimming: 6 bases; J trimming: 4 bases; junction bases outside the gene matches: 9. The CDR3 is 15 amino acids. CDR1 is MDHEN and CDR2 is SYDVKM in the germline V gene. The CDR3 DNA sequence: TGTGCCAGCAGCTCGGGACAGGGAGGCCTCTATGGCTACACCTTC. It is translated as CASSSGQGGLYGYTF.

The chain recombines TRBV12-3 or TRBV12-4 with TRBJ2-3; possibly TRBD1 for D (5 bases). The CDR3 length is 11 residues. V was pared by 7 bases and J by 10 bases, with 12 bases between. Here the CDR3 reads CASTQAGAQYF. The CDR3 region has the DNA TGTGCCAGCACACAGGCTGGTGCGCAGTATTTT.

This chain connects TRBV7-2 to TRBJ1-4; weak D call: TRBD1 (6 bases). The CDR3 runs to 14 residues. Per germline, CDR1 SGHTA and CDR2 FQGNSA. The germline V and J ends were trimmed by 1 base and 7 bases, with 10 bases remaining between them. CDR3 sequence (DNA): TGTGCCAGCAGCTTAGATGGGGGCGGTGAAAAACTGTTTTTT. This translates into CASSLDGGGEKLFF.

The chain links TRBV7-2 to TRBJ1-5; D is uncertain. Germline lookup yields CDR1 SGHTA and CDR2 FQGNSA. The CDR3 sequence is 15 residues long. The ends were cut back, 0 bases at V and 3 bases at J, with 9 bases in the middle. The CDR3 reads CASSLAVTDNQPQHF. For the CDR3, the DNA is TGTGCCAGCAGCTTAGCAGTGACGGACAATCAGCCCCAGCATTTT.

The chain is built from TRBV6-1 and TRBJ1-5; D remains unclear. There are 16 residues in the CDR3. CDR1 is MNHNS and CDR2 is SASEGT in the germline V gene. V gave up 7 bases and J gave up 1 base, with 17 bases separating them. CDR3: CASTLGRTLSNQPQHF. The DNA of the CDR3 is TGTGCCAGCACCCTCGGTAGGACTCTAAGCAATCAGCCCCAGCATTTT.

V is TRBV20-1 and J is TRBJ2-5; a possible D gene is TRBD2 (5 bases). The end of the DNA fits TRBJ2-7 better, so the J call may be wrong. This CDR3 is 15 amino acids long. Germline V gene lookup returns CDR1 DFQATT and CDR2 SNEGSKA (reference sequence). CDR3 bases: TGCAGTGCTACATCAAGAGGTAGCGCCGACTACGAGCAGTACTTC. Its protein product is CSATSRGSADYEQYF.